This T cell receptor beta chain was captured by sequencing in a study of blood T cell repertoires in COVID-19. Assay used: immunoSEQ multiplex PCR; TCRdb lists only in-frame clones, some missing. The sample shows fewer than 80,000 clones, about 88% of them seen only once. Trimming took 6 bases from V and 4 from J; bases not matched to a gene: 6. This CDR3 is 15 amino acids long. Germline V gene lookup returns CDR1 MNHEY and CDR2 SVGEGT. The sequencing input was peripheral blood. This receptor was obtained from a human donor in a cohort sampled during active COVID-19. This rearrangement joins TRBV6-2 or TRBV6-3 to TRBJ2-1, with 10 nucleotides matching TRBD2. CDR3 sequence: CASSPTSGYYNEQFF. CDR3 in DNA: TGTGCCAGCAGCCCGACTAGCGGGTATTACAATGAGCAGTTCTTC.